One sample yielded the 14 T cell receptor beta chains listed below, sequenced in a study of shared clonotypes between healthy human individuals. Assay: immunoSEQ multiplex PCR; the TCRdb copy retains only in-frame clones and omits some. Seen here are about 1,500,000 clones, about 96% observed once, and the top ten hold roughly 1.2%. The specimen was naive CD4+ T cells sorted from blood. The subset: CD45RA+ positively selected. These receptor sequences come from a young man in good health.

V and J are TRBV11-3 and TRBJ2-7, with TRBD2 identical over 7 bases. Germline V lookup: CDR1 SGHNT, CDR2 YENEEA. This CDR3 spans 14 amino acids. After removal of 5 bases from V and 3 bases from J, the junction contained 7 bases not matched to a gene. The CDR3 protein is CASSPRGGSYEQYF. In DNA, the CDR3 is TGTGCCAGCAGCCCTCGGGGCGGGAGCTACGAGCAGTACTTC.

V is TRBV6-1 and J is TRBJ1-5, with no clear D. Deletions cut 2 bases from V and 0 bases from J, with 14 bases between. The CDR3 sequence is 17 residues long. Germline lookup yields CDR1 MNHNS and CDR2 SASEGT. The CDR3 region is CASSERWGQISNQPQHF. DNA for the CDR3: TGTGCCAGCAGTGAAAGGTGGGGTCAGATTAGCAATCAGCCCCAGCATTTT.

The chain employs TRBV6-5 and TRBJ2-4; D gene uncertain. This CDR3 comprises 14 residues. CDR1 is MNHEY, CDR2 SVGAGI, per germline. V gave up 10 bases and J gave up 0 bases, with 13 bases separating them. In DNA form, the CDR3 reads TGTGCCACCACATCAGTCCGAGCCAAAAACATTCAGTACTTC. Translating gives CATTSVRAKNIQYF.

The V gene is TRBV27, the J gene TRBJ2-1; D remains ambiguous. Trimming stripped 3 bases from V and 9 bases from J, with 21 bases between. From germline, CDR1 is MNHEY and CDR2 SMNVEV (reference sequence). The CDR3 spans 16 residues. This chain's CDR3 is CASSFRLLRPLSEQFF. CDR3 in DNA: TGTGCCAGCAGTTTTCGGCTCCTCAGACCGCTCAGTGAGCAGTTCTTC.

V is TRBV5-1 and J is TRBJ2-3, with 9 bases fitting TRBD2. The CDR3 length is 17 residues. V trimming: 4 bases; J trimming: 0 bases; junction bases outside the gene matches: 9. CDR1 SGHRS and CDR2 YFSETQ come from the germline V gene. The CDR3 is CASSLSGTSGSTDTQYF. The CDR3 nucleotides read TGCGCCAGCAGCCTATCGGGAACTAGCGGGAGCACAGATACGCAGTATTTT. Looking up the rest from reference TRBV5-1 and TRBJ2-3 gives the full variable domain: KAGVTQTPRYLIKTRGQQVTLSCSPISGHRSVSWYQQTPGQGLQFLFEYFSETQRNKGNFPGRFSGRQFSNSRSEMNVSTLELGDSALYLCASSLSGTSGSTDTQYFGPGTRLTVL.

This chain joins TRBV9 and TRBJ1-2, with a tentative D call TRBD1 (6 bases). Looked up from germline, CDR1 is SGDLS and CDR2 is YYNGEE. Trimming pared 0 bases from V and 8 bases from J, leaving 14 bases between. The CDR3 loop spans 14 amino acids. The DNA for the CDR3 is TGTGCCAGCAGCGTAGTGGGGGCAGAAGGGGGCTACACCTTC. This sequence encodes CASSVVGAEGGYTF.

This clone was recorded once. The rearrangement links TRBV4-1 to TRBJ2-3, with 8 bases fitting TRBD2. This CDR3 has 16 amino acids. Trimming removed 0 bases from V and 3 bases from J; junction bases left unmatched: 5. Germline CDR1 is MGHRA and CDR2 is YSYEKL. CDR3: CASSQDAAGVTDTQYF. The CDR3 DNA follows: TGCGCCAGCAGCCAAGACGCAGCGGGGGTGACAGATACGCAGTATTTT.

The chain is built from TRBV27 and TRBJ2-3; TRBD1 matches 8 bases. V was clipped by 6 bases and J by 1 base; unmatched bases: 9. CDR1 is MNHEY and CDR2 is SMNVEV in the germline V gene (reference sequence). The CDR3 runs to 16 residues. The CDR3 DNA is TGTGCCAGCAGCCCAGGACAGGGAAAGGGCACAGATACGCAGTATTTT. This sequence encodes CASSPGQGKGTDTQYF.

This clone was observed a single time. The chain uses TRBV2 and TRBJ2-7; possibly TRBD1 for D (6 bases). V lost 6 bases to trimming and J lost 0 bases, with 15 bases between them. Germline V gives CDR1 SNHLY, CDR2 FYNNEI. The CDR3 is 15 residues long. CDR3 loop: CASSLSAGDSYEQYF. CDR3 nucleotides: TGTGCCAGCAGCCTTTCAGCAGGGGACTCCTACGAGCAGTACTTC.

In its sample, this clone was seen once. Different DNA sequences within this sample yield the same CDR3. The DNA for the CDR3 is TGTGCCAGCAGCTTGGCGGGATATGAGCAGTTCTTC. Amino acid sequence: CASSLAGYEQFF. The chain is built from TRBV5-4 and TRBJ2-1; possible D gene TRBD2, 5 bases. CDR1 and CDR2 from the germline V gene are SGHNT and YYREEE (reference sequence). CDR3 length: 12 amino acids. The V and J ends lost 0 bases and 8 bases respectively, with 6 bases between them.

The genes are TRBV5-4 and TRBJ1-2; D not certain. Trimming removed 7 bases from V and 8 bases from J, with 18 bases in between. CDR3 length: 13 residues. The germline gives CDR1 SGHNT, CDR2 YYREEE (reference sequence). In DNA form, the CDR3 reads TGTGCCAGCCGTCCTCAAGGCCCAGAGGGCTACACCTTC. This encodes CASRPQGPEGYTF.

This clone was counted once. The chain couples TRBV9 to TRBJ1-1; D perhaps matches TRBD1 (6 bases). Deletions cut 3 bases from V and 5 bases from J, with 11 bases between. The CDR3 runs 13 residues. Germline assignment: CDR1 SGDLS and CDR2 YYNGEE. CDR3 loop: CASSEAQGTEAFF. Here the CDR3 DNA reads TGTGCCAGCAGCGAGGCTCAGGGGACTGAAGCTTTCTTT.

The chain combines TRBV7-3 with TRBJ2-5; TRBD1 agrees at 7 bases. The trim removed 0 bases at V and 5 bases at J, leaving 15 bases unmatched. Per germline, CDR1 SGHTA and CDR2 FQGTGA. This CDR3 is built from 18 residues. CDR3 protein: CASSLTGATGPSGETQYF. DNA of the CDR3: TGTGCCAGCAGCTTAACGGGGGCGACAGGGCCTTCGGGGGAGACCCAGTACTTC.

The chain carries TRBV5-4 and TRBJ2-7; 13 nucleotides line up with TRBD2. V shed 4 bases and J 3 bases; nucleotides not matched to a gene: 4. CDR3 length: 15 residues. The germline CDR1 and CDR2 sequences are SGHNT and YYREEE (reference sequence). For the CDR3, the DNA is TGTGCCAGCAGCGCACGGACTAGCGGGAGCTACGAGCAGTACTTC. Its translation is CASSARTSGSYEQYF. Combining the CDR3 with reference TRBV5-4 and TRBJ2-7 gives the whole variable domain ETGVTQSPTHLIKTRGQQVTLRCSSQSGHNTVSWYQQALGQGPQFIFQYYREEENGRGNFPPRFSGLQFPNYSSELNVNALELDDSALYLCASSARTSGSYEQYFGPGTRLTVT.